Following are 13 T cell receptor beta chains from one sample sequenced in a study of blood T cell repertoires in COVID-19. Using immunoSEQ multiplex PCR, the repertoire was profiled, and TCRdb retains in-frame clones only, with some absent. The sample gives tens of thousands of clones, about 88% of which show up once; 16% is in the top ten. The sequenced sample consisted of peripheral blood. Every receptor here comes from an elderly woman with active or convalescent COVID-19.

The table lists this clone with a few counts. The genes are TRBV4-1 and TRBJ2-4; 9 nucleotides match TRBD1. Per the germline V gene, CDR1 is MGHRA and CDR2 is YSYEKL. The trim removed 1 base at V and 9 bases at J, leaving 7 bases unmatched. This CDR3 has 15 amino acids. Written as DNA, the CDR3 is TGCGCCAGCAGCCAAGCCTATGGACAGGGGTCCATTCAGTACTTC. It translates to CASSQAYGQGSIQYF.

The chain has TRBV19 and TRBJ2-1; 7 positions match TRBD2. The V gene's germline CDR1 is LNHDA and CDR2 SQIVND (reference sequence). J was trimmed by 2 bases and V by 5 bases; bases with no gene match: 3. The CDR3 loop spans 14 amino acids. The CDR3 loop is CASSWGGPYNEQFF. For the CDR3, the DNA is TGTGCCAGTAGTTGGGGGGGACCCTACAATGAGCAGTTCTTC.

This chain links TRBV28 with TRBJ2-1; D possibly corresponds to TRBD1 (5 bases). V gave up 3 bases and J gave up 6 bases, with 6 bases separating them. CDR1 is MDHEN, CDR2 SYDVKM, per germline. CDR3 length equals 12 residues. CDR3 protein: CASSFRVNEQFF. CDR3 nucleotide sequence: TGTGCCAGCAGTTTCAGGGTCAATGAGCAGTTCTTC.

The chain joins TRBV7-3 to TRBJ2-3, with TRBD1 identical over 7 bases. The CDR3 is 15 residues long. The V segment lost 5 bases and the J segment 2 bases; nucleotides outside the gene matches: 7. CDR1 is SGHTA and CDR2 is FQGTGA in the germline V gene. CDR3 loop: CASSPQGVFTDTQYF. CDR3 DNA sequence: TGTGCCAGCAGCCCGCAGGGGGTCTTCACAGATACGCAGTATTTT.

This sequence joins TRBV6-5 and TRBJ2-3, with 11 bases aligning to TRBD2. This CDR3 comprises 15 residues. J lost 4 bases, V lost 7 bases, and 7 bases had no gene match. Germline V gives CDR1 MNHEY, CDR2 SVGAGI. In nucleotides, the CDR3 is TGTGCCAGCATCGCCACTAGCGGGGGACCAGATACGCAGTATTTT. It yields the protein CASIATSGGPDTQYF.

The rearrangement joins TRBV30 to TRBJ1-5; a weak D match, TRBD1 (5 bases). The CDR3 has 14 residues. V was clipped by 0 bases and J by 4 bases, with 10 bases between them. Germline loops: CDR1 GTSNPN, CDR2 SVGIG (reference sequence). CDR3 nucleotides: TGTGCCTGGAGTGTAGGGTCAGGGAATCAGCCCCAGCATTTT. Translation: CAWSVGSGNQPQHF.

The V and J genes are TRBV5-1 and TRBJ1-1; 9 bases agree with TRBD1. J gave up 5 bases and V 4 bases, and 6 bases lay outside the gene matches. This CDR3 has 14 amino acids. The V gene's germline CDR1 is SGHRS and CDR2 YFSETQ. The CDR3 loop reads CASSRLTGGTEAFF. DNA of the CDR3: TGCGCCAGCAGCCGACTGACAGGGGGGACTGAAGCTTTCTTT. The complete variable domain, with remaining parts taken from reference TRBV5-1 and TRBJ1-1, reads KAGVTQTPRYLIKTRGQQVTLSCSPISGHRSVSWYQQTPGQGLQFLFEYFSETQRNKGNFPGRFSGRQFSNSRSEMNVSTLELGDSALYLCASSRLTGGTEAFFGQGTRLTVV.

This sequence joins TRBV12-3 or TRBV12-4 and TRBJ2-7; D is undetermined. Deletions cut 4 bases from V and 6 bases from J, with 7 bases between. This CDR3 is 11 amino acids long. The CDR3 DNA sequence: TGTGCCAGCAGTTCTGGCGGCGAGCAGTACTTC. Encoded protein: CASSSGGEQYF.

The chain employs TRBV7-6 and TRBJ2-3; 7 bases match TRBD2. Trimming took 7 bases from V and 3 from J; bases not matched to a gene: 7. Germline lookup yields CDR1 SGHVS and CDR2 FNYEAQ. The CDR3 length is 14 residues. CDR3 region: CASTPGGGTDTQYF. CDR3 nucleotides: TGTGCCAGCACCCCGGGGGGTGGGACAGATACGCAGTATTTT.

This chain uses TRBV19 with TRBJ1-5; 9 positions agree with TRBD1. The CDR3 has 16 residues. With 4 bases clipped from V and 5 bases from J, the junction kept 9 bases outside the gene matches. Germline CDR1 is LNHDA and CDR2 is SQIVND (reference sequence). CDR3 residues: CASSTLQGAKHQPQHF. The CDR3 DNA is TGTGCCAGTAGTACCTTACAGGGGGCGAAGCATCAGCCCCAGCATTTT.

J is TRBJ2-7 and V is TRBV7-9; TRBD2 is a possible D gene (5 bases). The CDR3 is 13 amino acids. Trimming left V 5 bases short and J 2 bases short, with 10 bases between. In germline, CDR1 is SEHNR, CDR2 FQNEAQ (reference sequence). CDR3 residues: CASSRGFPYEQYF. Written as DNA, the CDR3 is TGTGCCAGCAGCCGCGGGTTTCCCTACGAGCAGTACTTC.

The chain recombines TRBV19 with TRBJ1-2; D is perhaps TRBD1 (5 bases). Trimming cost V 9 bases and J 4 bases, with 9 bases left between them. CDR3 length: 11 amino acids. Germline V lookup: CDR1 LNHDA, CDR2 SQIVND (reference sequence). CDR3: CASFDSYGYTF. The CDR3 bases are TGTGCCAGCTTCGACAGCTATGGCTACACCTTC. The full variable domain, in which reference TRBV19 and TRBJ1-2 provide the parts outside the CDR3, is DGGITQSPKYLFRKEGQNVTLSCEQNLNHDAMYWYRQDPGQGLRLIYYSQIVNDFQKGDIAEGYSVSREKKESFPLTVTSAQKNPTAFYLCASFDSYGYTFGSGTRLTVV.

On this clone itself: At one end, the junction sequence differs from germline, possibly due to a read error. The CDR3 reads CASGLVGGSNQPQHF. The DNA of the CDR3 is TGTGCCAGCGGTTTAGTAGGAGGTAGCAATCAGCCCCAGCATTTT. The chain combines TRBV27 with TRBJ1-5; the D is unclear. Germline V gives CDR1 MNHEY, CDR2 SMNVEV (reference sequence). This CDR3 is built from 15 residues.